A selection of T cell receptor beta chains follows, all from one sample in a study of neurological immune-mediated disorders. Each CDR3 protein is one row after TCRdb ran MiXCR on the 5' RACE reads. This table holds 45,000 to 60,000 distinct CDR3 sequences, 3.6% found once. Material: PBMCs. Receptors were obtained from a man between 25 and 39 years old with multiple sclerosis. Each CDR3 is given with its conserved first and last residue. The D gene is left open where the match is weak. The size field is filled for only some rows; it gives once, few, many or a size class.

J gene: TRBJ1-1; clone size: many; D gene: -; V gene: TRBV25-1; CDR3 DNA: TGTGCCAGCAGTGAATCGGTCTTAGGGGAGCCTGAAGCTTTCTTT; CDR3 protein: CASSESVLGEPEAFF
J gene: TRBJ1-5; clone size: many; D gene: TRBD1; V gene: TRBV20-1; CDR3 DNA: TGCAGTGCTATTTCGGCAAGGGGACAGGGGTTGGATCAGCCCCAGCATTTT; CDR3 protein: CSAISARGQGLDQPQHF
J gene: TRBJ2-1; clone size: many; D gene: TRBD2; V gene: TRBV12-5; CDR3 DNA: TGTGCTAGTAGCGGGAGACTCTACAATGAGCAGTTCTTC; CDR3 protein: CASSGRLYNEQFF
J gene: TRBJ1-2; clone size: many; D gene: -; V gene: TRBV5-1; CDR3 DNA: TGCGCCAGCAGCTCCATAACCGGCTTCAACTATGGCTACACCTTC; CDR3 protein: CASSSITGFNYGYTF
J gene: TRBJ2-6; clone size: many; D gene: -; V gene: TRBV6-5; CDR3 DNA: TGTGCCAGCAGAGGAGTAGCGAGTACTGGTGGGGCCAACGTCCTGACTTTC; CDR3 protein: CASRGVASTGGANVLTF
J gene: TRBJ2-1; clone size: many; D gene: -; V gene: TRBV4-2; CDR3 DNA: TGTGCCAGCAGCCAAGAGCGGAACTCCTACAATGAGCAGTTCTTC; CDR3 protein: CASSQERNSYNEQFF
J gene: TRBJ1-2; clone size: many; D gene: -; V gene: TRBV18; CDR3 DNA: TGTGCCAGCTCACCACCCGCCAGGGTGGGCGGATTTGGTCATGGCTACACCTTC; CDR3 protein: CASSPPARVGGFGHGYTF
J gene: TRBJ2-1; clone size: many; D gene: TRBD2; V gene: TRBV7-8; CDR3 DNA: TGTGCCAGCAGCCGAGTGGGTAGCGGGGGGGCCCTAGCGCAGTTCTTC; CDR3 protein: CASSRVGSGGALAQFF
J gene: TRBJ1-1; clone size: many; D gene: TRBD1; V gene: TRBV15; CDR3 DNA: TGTGCCACCAGCTCCGACAGGGAATACACTGAAGCTTTCTTT; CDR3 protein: CATSSDREYTEAFF
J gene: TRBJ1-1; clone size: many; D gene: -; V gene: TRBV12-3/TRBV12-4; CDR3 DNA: TGTGCCAGCAGCTCTGGGGGATTCACTGAAGCTTTCTTT; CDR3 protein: CASSSGGFTEAFF
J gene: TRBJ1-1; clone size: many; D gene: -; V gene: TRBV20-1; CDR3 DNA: TGCAGTGCTAGACCACAGGGAACTGAAGCTTTCTTT; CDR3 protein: CSARPQGTEAFF
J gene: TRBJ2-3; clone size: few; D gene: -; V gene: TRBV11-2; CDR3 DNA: TGTGCCAGCAGAAAGCGACTCGCGGACTACACAGATACGCAGTATTTT; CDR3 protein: CASRKRLADYTDTQYF
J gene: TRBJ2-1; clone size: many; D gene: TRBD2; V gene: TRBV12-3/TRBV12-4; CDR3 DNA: TGTGCCAGTTCCCCAACCAGCGGGAGGAACAATGAGCAGTTCTTC; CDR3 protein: CASSPTSGRNNEQFF
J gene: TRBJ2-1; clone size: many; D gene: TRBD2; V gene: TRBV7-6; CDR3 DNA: TGTGCCAGCAGCTTCCAAAGCCGACTAGCGGGGGGGCGTGAGCAGTTCTTC; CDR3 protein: CASSFQSRLAGGREQFF
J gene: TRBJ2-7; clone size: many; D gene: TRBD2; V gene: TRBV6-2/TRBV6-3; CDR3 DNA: TGTGCCAGCAGCCTCGCGGGGCTAGCGGGAATTTCTGGCGGCGAGCAGTACTTC; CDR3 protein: CASSLAGLAGISGGEQYF
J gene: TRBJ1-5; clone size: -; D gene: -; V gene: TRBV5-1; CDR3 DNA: TGCGCCAGCAGCTTGGGACCGGAAAATCAGCCCCAGCATTTT; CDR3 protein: CASSLGPENQPQHF
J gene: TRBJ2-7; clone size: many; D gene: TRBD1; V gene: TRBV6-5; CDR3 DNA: TGTGCCAGCAGGTCCCTCCGGGACAGGGTGAACGAGCAGTACTTC; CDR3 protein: CASRSLRDRVNEQYF
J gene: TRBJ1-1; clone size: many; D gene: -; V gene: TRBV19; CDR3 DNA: TGTGCCAGTTCGATCGAAACAGGCTTTTACACTGAAGCTTTCTTT; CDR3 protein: CASSIETGFYTEAFF
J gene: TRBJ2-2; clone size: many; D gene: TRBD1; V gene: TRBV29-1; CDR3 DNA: TGCAGCGGAGGACAGGGGTGGACCGGGGAGCTGTTTTTT; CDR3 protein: CSGGQGWTGELFF
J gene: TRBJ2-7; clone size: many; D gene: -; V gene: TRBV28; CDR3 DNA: TGTGCCAGCCGACGGACTGGAAGCTCCTACGAGCAGTACTTC; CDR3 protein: CASRRTGSSYEQYF
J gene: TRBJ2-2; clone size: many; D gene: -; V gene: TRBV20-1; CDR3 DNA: TGCAGTGCTAGAGTCGGTGCGAACACCGGGGAGCTGTTTTTT; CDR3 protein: CSARVGANTGELFF
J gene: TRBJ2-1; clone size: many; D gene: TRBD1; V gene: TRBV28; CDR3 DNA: TGTGCCAGCAGTTTACCACGGACAGGGATCTACAATGAGCAGTTCTTC; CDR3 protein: CASSLPRTGIYNEQFF
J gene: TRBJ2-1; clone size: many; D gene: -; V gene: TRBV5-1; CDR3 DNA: TGCGCCAGCAGCTTGGTGGTGGGGCCGGACACTGAGCAGTTCTTC; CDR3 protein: CASSLVVGPDTEQFF
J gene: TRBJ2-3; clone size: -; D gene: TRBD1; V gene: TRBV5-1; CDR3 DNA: TGCGCCAGCACACAGACAGGGGGCATCGACACAGATACGCAGTATTTT; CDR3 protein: CASTQTGGIDTDTQYF
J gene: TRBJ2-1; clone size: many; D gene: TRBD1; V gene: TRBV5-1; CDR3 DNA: TGCGCCAGCAGCCGGGACAGGGGGCAAGATGAGCAGTTCTTC; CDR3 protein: CASSRDRGQDEQFF
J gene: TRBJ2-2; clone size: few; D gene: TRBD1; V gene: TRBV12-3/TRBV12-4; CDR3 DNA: TGTGCCAGCAGCCGGGACAGGAACACCGGGGAGCTGTTTTTT; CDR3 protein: CASSRDRNTGELFF
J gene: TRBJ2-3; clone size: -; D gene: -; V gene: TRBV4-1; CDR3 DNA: TGCGCCAGCAGCCAAGATCGATTGGTACAGAAACGCACAGATACGCAGTATTTT; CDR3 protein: CASSQDRLVQKRTDTQYF
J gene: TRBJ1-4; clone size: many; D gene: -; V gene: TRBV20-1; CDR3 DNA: TGCAGTGCTAGAGGCGGGAGACAGGCCTGGGATGAAAAACTGTTTTTT; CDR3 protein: CSARGGRQAWDEKLFF
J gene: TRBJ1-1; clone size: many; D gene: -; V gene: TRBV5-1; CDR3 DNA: TGCGCCAGCAGCTTGGGACTCGAGGGCTGGGCTTTCTTT; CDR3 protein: CASSLGLEGWAFF
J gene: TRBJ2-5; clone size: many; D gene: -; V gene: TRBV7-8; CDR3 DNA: TGTGCCAGCAGCTTAGAGTTGGCAGGGAAGGCGGAGACCCAGTACTTC; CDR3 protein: CASSLELAGKAETQYF
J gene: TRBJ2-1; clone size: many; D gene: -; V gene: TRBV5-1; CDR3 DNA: TGCGCCAGCAGCTTGGGGGCCTCGGGGGCCAATGAGCAGTTCTTC; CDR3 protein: CASSLGASGANEQFF
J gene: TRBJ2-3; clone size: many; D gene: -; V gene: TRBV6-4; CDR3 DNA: TGTGCCAGCAGTGAAGGGTTTGGCACAGATACGCAGTATTTT; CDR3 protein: CASSEGFGTDTQYF
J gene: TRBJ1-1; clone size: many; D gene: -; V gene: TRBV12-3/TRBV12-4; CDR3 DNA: TGTGCCAGCAGTTTAGGAGGGCCCTACACTGAAGCTTTCTTT; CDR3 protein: CASSLGGPYTEAFF
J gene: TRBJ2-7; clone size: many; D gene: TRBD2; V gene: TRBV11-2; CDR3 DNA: TGTGCCAGCAGCTTATTGGGAGGCGGGGGATCCTACGAGCAGTACTTC; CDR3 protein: CASSLLGGGGSYEQYF
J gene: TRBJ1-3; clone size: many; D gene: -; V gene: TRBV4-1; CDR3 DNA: TGCGCCAGCAGCCAAGACAGCAACTCTGGAAACACCATATATTTT; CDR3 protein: CASSQDSNSGNTIYF
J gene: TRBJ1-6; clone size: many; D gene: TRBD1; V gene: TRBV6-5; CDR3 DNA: TGTGCCAGCCGTCTCAAACCCGGGACAGAAGATTCACCCCTCAACTTT; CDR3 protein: CASRLKPGTEDSPLNF
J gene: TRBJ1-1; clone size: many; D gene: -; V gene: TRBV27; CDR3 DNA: TGTGCCAGCAGTCTAGTTACTCCAGGGAACACTGAAGCTTTCTTT; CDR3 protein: CASSLVTPGNTEAFF
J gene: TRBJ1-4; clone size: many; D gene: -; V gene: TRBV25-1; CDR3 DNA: TGTGCCAGCAGCCCCCTCCCGGGGATAGGGGAAAAACTGTTTTTT; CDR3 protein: CASSPLPGIGEKLFF
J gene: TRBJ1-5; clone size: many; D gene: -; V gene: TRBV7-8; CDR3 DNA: TGTGCCAGCAGCCTCTTGGCAACAGGCAGTTTTCAGCCCCAGCATTTT; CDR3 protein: CASSLLATGSFQPQHF
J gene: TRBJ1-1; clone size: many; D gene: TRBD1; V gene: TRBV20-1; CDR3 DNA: TGCAGTGCTACGCCTCGGGACAGGGGGGGAACTGAAGCTTTCTTT; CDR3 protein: CSATPRDRGGTEAFF
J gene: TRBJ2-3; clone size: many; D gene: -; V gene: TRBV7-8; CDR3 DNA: TGTGCCAGCAGCAGAGCGGAAATTAGCACAGATACGCAGTATTTT; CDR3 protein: CASSRAEISTDTQYF
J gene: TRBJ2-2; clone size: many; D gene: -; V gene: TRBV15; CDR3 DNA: TGTGCCACCAGCAGAGACCGGGGGCGTTTCGGGGAGCTGTTTTTT; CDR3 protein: CATSRDRGRFGELFF
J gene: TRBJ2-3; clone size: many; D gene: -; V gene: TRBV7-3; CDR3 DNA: TGTGCCAGCAGCTTATTAGGGACAGATACGCAGTATTTT; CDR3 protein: CASSLLGTDTQYF
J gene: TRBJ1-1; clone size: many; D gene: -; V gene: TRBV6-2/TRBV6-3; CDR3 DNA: TGTGCCAGCAGTCTCTCAGGGCAGGGGTTTGAAGCTTTCTTT; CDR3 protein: CASSLSGQGFEAFF
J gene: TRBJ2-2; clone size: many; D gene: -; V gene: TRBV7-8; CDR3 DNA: TGTGCCAGCAGCTTAGGGGTTCTAGTGCACACCGGGGAGCTGTTTTTT; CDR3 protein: CASSLGVLVHTGELFF
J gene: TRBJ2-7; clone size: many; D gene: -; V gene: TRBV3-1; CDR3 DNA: TGTGCCAGCAGCCAAGAGGCAGCCGTATACGAGCAGTACTTC; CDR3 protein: CASSQEAAVYEQYF
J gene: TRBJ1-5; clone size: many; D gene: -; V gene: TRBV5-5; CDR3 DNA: TGTGCCAGCAGCTTGGGACTCAATCAGCCCCAGCATTTT; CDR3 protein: CASSLGLNQPQHF
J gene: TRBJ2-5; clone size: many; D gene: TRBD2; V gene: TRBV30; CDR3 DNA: TGTGCCTGGATATCCCGGACTAGCCTCATGGGGACCCAGTACTTC; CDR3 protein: CAWISRTSLMGTQYF
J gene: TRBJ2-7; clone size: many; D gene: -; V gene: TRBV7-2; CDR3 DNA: TGTGCCAGCAGCTTAGTGCAGGACACAATCTACGAGCAGTACTTC; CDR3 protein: CASSLVQDTIYEQYF
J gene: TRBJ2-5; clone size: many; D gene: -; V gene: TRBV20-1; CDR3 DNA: TGCAGTGCTGGGGGGAGGGCAGGGGAAGAGACCCAGTACTTC; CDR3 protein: CSAGGRAGEETQYF